Below, 14 T cell receptor beta chains from the same sample are listed, as sequenced in a study of radiation and T cells in renal cell carcinoma. The table came from immunoSEQ multiplex PCR; TCRdb's copy has only in-frame clones and leaves some out. The repertoire includes about 130,000 clones, 85% to 90% of them detected once, and nearly 6% sits in the top ten. Time point reported: blood 2 weeks post-SBRT. Stated treatment: 15 Gy SBRT to primary tumor, nephrectomy 4 weeks later. The specimen comprised blood, sampled from a patient whose treatment included radiotherapy and nephrectomy. The receptors were sampled from a woman in her seventies with renal cell carcinoma.

This chain connects TRBV5-1 to TRBJ2-1; 8 nucleotides align to TRBD2. V lost 0 bases and J lost 6; bases outside the gene matches: 8. The germline V gene encodes CDR1 SGHRS and CDR2 YFSETQ. The CDR3 spans 16 residues. The CDR3 DNA reads as TGCGCCAGCAGCTTGGTTTTGGCGGGGGGCGGCAATGAGCAGTTCTTC. Translating it yields CASSLVLAGGGNEQFF.

DNA for the CDR3: TGTGCCAGCAGCTCGCATGAAAAACTGTTTTTT. This translates into CASSSHEKLFF. The J gene is TRBJ1-4, the V gene TRBV7-2, with D unclear. The V and J ends lost 4 bases and 6 bases respectively, with 3 bases between them. Germline CDR1 and CDR2: SGHTA and FQGNSA. The CDR3 sequence is 11 residues long.

V and J are TRBV5-4 and TRBJ2-1, with TRBD2 identical over 7 bases. V was clipped by 4 bases and J by 8 bases; unmatched bases: 15. The CDR3 has 16 residues. Germline CDR1 SGHNT, CDR2 YYREEE (reference sequence). DNA for the CDR3: TGTGCCAGCAGCCAATACTTAGCGGGTGATGGGGATGAGCAGTTCTTC. Residues: CASSQYLAGDGDEQFF.

This clone was recorded only once. The CDR3 is CASGLANRDRVEAFF. The CDR3 nucleotides are TGTGCTAGTGGTTTGGCCAACCGGGACAGGGTCGAAGCTTTCTTT. This chain uses TRBV12-5 with TRBJ1-1, with TRBD1 identical over 9 bases. V shed 1 base, J shed 8 bases, and the junction held 8 bases outside the gene matches. Germline V gene lookup returns CDR1 LGHNT and CDR2 FRNRAP. This CDR3 is built from 15 residues.

The chain has TRBV19 and TRBJ1-2; D not resolved. Trimming pared 5 bases from V and 8 bases from J, leaving 15 bases between. CDR1 and CDR2 (germline): LNHDA, SQIVND (reference sequence). The CDR3 has 13 residues. The CDR3 protein is CASSSLQPGGYTF. The CDR3 DNA sequence: TGTGCCAGTAGTTCACTCCAACCCGGAGGCTACACCTTC. Combining the CDR3 with reference TRBV19 and TRBJ1-2 gives the whole variable domain DGGITQSPKYLFRKEGQNVTLSCEQNLNHDAMYWYRQDPGQGLRLIYYSQIVNDFQKGDIAEGYSVSREKKESFPLTVTSAQKNPTAFYLCASSSLQPGGYTFGSGTRLTVV.

The chain couples TRBV5-3 to TRBJ1-5, with a weak D call TRBD1 (5 bases). TRBV5-3 is an ORF; its function is uncertain. V was clipped by 5 bases and J by 6 bases, with 12 bases between them. The CDR3 has 13 residues. CDR3 in amino acids: CARRPGFVQPQHF. CDR3 nucleotides: TGTGCCAGAAGACCAGGGTTTGTTCAGCCCCAGCATTTT.

The CDR3 DNA reads as TGTGCCAGCAGCCCAAGGACTAGCTTCGATACGCAGTATTTT. Its protein is CASSPRTSFDTQYF. This chain uses TRBV9 with TRBJ2-3; 8 bases line up with TRBD2. Germline CDR1 and CDR2: SGDLS and YYNGEE. This CDR3 has 14 amino acids. V trimming: 4 bases; J trimming: 6 bases; junction bases outside the gene matches: 7.

This clone showed up just once. The rearrangement joins TRBV2 to TRBJ2-5; tentative D call: TRBD1 (6 bases). The germline gives CDR1 SNHLY, CDR2 FYNNEI. V shed 7 bases and J shed 4 bases, with 13 bases lying between them. The CDR3 runs to 13 residues. The CDR3 is CASMGTQGETQYF. The CDR3 coding sequence is TGTGCCAGCATGGGGACACAGGGAGAGACCCAGTACTTC.

J is TRBJ2-7 and V is TRBV7-2, with TRBD2 matching 7 bases. The CDR3 consists of 14 residues. The germline V gene encodes CDR1 SGHTA and CDR2 FQGNSA. V gave up 0 bases and J gave up 5 bases; unmatched junction bases: 4. The CDR3 is CASSLAGGSHEQYF. As DNA, the CDR3 is TGTGCCAGCAGCTTAGCGGGGGGGAGCCACGAGCAGTACTTC.

The chain joins TRBV5-1 to TRBJ2-1; D ambiguous. The CDR3 is made up of 14 amino acids. Germline loops: CDR1 SGHRS, CDR2 YFSETQ. V gave up 7 bases and J gave up 5 bases, with 16 bases separating them. This CDR3 is CASGNAAKHNEQFF. CDR3 nucleotides: TGCGCCAGCGGTAATGCAGCTAAACACAATGAGCAGTTCTTC.

The chain has TRBV7-9 and TRBJ2-5; no firm D call. The CDR3 is 12 residues long. The germline V gene encodes CDR1 SEHNR and CDR2 FQNEAQ (reference sequence). Trimming pared 3 bases from V and 4 bases from J, leaving 6 bases between. The CDR3 is CASSFGRETQYF. The CDR3, as DNA: TGTGCCAGCAGCTTCGGGCGAGAGACCCAGTACTTC.

This rearrangement joins TRBV18 to TRBJ1-5, with a possible D match to TRBD1 (5 bases). Germline-derived CDR1 and CDR2 are KGHSH and LQKENI. The CDR3 has 15 amino acids. Trimming took off 2 bases at V and 4 bases at J, with 12 bases between the two ends. CDR3 sequence: CASSPGSGGNQPQHF. CDR3 in DNA: TGTGCCAGCTCACCAGGATCGGGGGGGAATCAGCCCCAGCATTTT.

The chain combines TRBV28 with TRBJ1-2, with TRBD1 matching over 9 bases. CDR3 length equals 14 residues. Unmatched junction bases numbered 7, after V lost 5 bases and J lost 6 bases. Germline V gene lookup returns CDR1 MDHEN and CDR2 SYDVKM. CDR3 DNA: TGTGCCAGCAGTCCCTGGACAGGGGACCATGGCTACACCTTC. It specifies CASSPWTGDHGYTF.

The rearrangement joins TRBV6-4 to TRBJ1-4, with TRBD1 matching over 9 bases. The CDR3 has 14 residues. The V gene end was trimmed by 6 bases and the J gene end by 5 bases; junction bases not matched to a gene: 4. Germline V gene lookup returns CDR1 MRHNA and CDR2 SNTAGT. CDR3 in DNA: TGTGCCAGCAGCTCCGGGACAGGGAATGAAAAACTGTTTTTT. Translation: CASSSGTGNEKLFF.